A selection of T cell receptor beta chains follows, all from one sample in a study of blood T cell repertoires in COVID-19. Sequencing used immunoSEQ multiplex PCR; TCRdb keeps in-frame clones, though not all of them. The sample yields 400,000 to 450,000 clones, about 89% seen once. Sequenced: peripheral blood. The receptors here all came from a woman aged 40 to 55 with COVID-19, enrolled during active disease. Both conserved end residues are part of each CDR3. The D gene is left open where the match is weak. Clone size appears in some rows only: once, few, many, or a class for an expanded clone.

CDR3 DNA: TGTGCCAGCAGTCCGGACACTAACTATGGCTACACCTTC
CDR3 protein: CASSPDTNYGYTF
V gene: TRBV6-5
D gene: -
clone size: -
J gene: TRBJ1-2

CDR3 DNA: TGTGCCAGCAGCCAAGCGGCCAGGGGGACCACCGGGGAGCTGTTTTTT
CDR3 protein: CASSQAARGTTGELFF
V gene: TRBV7-3
D gene: TRBD1
clone size: -
J gene: TRBJ2-2

CDR3 DNA: TGTGCCAGCAGTCCCTCAGGACAGGGGGGCACTGAAGCTTTCTTT
CDR3 protein: CASSPSGQGGTEAFF
V gene: TRBV6-2/TRBV6-3
D gene: TRBD1
clone size: -
J gene: TRBJ1-1

CDR3 DNA: TGCGCCAGCAGCCAGGGGGGGACCGGGGAGCTGTTTTTT
CDR3 protein: CASSQGGTGELFF
V gene: TRBV4-1
D gene: TRBD2
clone size: -
J gene: TRBJ2-2

CDR3 DNA: TGTGCCAGCAGCCAAGGTAGTAATAGGCGACAGGGGAACGAGCAGTTCTTC
CDR3 protein: CASSQGSNRRQGNEQFF
V gene: TRBV3-1/TRBV3-2
D gene: TRBD1
clone size: -
J gene: TRBJ2-1

CDR3 DNA: TGTGCCAGCAGGAAGACAGGGCGAGACACCTTC
CDR3 protein: CASRKTGRDTF
V gene: TRBV28
D gene: TRBD1
clone size: -
J gene: TRBJ1-2

CDR3 DNA: TGTGCCAGCAGTTTGGCAGGGGGCTTGAGCAATCAGCCCCAGCATTTT
CDR3 protein: CASSLAGGLSNQPQHF
V gene: TRBV27
D gene: TRBD1
clone size: -
J gene: TRBJ1-5

CDR3 DNA: TGTGCCAGCAGCTTAACCGGTCAGGGAAATCAGCCCCAGCATTTT
CDR3 protein: CASSLTGQGNQPQHF
V gene: TRBV7-9
D gene: -
clone size: few
J gene: TRBJ1-5

CDR3 DNA: TGTGCCAGCAGCCCCTGGGGTGGAGCGGGAGGGCCCTCCTACAATGAGCAGTTCTTC
CDR3 protein: CASSPWGGAGGPSYNEQFF
V gene: TRBV3-1/TRBV3-2
D gene: TRBD2
clone size: -
J gene: TRBJ2-1

CDR3 DNA: TGTGCCAGCAGCCAGGGAGAGGCTAACTATGGCTACACCTTC
CDR3 protein: CASSQGEANYGYTF
V gene: TRBV3-1/TRBV3-2
D gene: -
clone size: -
J gene: TRBJ1-2

CDR3 DNA: TGTGCCAGCAGCTTAGCGAGGGATAACACTGAAGCTTTCTTT
CDR3 protein: CASSLARDNTEAFF
V gene: TRBV7-9
D gene: -
clone size: -
J gene: TRBJ1-1

CDR3 DNA: TGTGCCAGCAGCCAAAACATCCGACACCTCCACTTT
CDR3 protein: CASSQNIRHLHF
V gene: TRBV3-1/TRBV3-2
D gene: -
clone size: -
J gene: TRBJ1-6

CDR3 DNA: TGTGCCAGCAGTGACGAAGCGGGGGGGGGCAATGAGCAGTTCTTC
CDR3 protein: CASSDEAGGGNEQFF
V gene: TRBV6-4
D gene: TRBD2
clone size: -
J gene: TRBJ2-1

CDR3 DNA: TGTGCCTGGGAAGCGGGGACCAATCAGCCCCAGCATTTT
CDR3 protein: CAWEAGTNQPQHF
V gene: TRBV30
D gene: -
clone size: -
J gene: TRBJ1-5

CDR3 DNA: TGTGCCAGCACCGGACTAGCGGGAGGAAAGACCAAAAACATTCAGTACTTC
CDR3 protein: CASTGLAGGKTKNIQYF
V gene: TRBV11-2
D gene: TRBD2
clone size: -
J gene: TRBJ2-4

CDR3 DNA: TGTGCCAGTCGAACCTCTCCCACAGGGGGCGGGCAGCCCCAGCATTTT
CDR3 protein: CASRTSPTGGGQPQHF
V gene: TRBV19
D gene: TRBD1
clone size: -
J gene: TRBJ1-5